These T cell receptor beta chains were read from a single sample in a study of T cell repertoires in cytomegalovirus infection. TCRdb redid the calling of the reads with MiXCR, one entry per CDR3 protein. This table has 200,000 to 300,000 distinct CDR3 sequences, approximately 7% appearing once. The sequenced sample was PBMCs. These receptors were collected from a human donor in good health (CMV status not recorded). Some clones in this sample may be carry-over from other donors' samples. Both conserved end residues are part of each CDR3. The order of the fields is J gene, D gene, V gene, clone size, CDR3 protein, CDR3 DNA. A D gene is named only where the DNA matches it firmly. Size is omitted from some rows. Given values are once, few, many or a class for expanded clones.

J gene: TRBJ2-7
D gene: .
V gene: TRBV6-1
clone size: many
CDR3 protein: CAASAGLNYEQYF
CDR3 DNA: TGTGCCGCATCCGCGGGACTCAACTACGAGCAGTACTTC

J gene: TRBJ2-3
D gene: TRBD1
V gene: TRBV14
clone size: many
CDR3 protein: CASSQRDRAVSDTQYF
CDR3 DNA: TGTGCCAGCAGCCAAAGGGACAGGGCTGTCTCAGATACGCAGTATTTT

J gene: TRBJ1-2
D gene: TRBD1
V gene: TRBV28
clone size: many
CDR3 protein: CASSQGQGVDYGYTF
CDR3 DNA: TGTGCCAGCAGCCAAGGACAGGGGGTCGACTATGGCTACACCTTC

J gene: TRBJ1-1
D gene: .
V gene: TRBV28
clone size: many
CDR3 protein: CASSPRLGDTEAFF
CDR3 DNA: TGTGCCAGCAGCCCCAGACTGGGGGACACTGAAGCTTTCTTT

J gene: TRBJ2-3
D gene: TRBD2
V gene: TRBV7-3
clone size: many
CDR3 protein: CASSLKRGGPDTQYF
CDR3 DNA: TGTGCCAGCAGCTTAAAACGGGGGGGCCCAGATACGCAGTATTTT

J gene: TRBJ1-4
D gene: .
V gene: TRBV7-2
clone size: many
CDR3 protein: CASSPQGMSEKLFF
CDR3 DNA: TGTGCCAGCAGCCCACAGGGAATGAGTGAAAAACTGTTTTTT

J gene: TRBJ1-1
D gene: .
V gene: TRBV5-6
clone size: .
CDR3 protein: CASTGGAGGTEAFF
CDR3 DNA: TGTGCCAGCACCGGTGGGGCCGGGGGCACTGAAGCTTTCTTT

J gene: TRBJ2-5
D gene: .
V gene: TRBV7-2
clone size: many
CDR3 protein: CASSLGQIGVETQYF
CDR3 DNA: TGTGCCAGCAGCCTAGGACAGATAGGTGTTGAGACCCAGTACTTC

J gene: TRBJ2-1
D gene: TRBD2
V gene: TRBV5-1
clone size: many
CDR3 protein: CASTMTSGGAGEQFF
CDR3 DNA: TGCGCCAGCACGATGACTAGCGGGGGGGCTGGTGAGCAGTTCTTC

J gene: TRBJ1-4
D gene: TRBD1
V gene: TRBV28
clone size: many
CDR3 protein: CASREGTGGGEKLFF
CDR3 DNA: TGTGCCAGCAGGGAGGGGACAGGGGGCGGTGAAAAACTGTTTTTT

J gene: TRBJ1-1
D gene: .
V gene: TRBV7-6
clone size: many
CDR3 protein: CASSPRPAMNTEAFF
CDR3 DNA: TGTGCCAGCAGCCCGCGACCCGCCATGAACACTGAAGCTTTCTTT

J gene: TRBJ1-6
D gene: .
V gene: TRBV7-2
clone size: many
CDR3 protein: CASGYAGLYNSPLHF
CDR3 DNA: TGTGCCAGCGGCTACGCAGGGTTATATAATTCACCCCTCCACTTT

J gene: TRBJ2-5
D gene: .
V gene: TRBV7-2
clone size: many
CDR3 protein: CASSLLQASGTQYF
CDR3 DNA: TGTGCCAGCAGCTTATTACAAGCCAGCGGGACCCAGTACTTC

J gene: TRBJ1-3
D gene: .
V gene: TRBV19
clone size: many
CDR3 protein: CASSPNTDGNTIYF
CDR3 DNA: TGTGCCAGTAGCCCGAATACCGATGGAAACACCATATATTTT

J gene: TRBJ1-1
D gene: .
V gene: TRBV19
clone size: once
CDR3 protein: CASSILERVEAFF
CDR3 DNA: TGTGCCAGTAGTATCTTGGAAAGGGTTGAAGCTTTCTTT

J gene: TRBJ2-3
D gene: .
V gene: TRBV7-2
clone size: many
CDR3 protein: CASSRPRGGATDTQYF
CDR3 DNA: TGTGCCAGCAGCCGTCCGAGGGGGGGGGCGACAGATACGCAGTATTTT

J gene: TRBJ1-6
D gene: TRBD1
V gene: TRBV12-5
clone size: many
CDR3 protein: CASGLGQGNSPLHF
CDR3 DNA: TGTGCTAGTGGTTTGGGACAGGGGAATTCACCCCTCCACTTT

J gene: TRBJ1-5
D gene: .
V gene: TRBV30
clone size: many
CDR3 protein: CAWRNQGPQHF
CDR3 DNA: TGTGCCTGGAGAAACCAGGGACCCCAGCATTTT

J gene: TRBJ1-1
D gene: .
V gene: TRBV5-4
clone size: many
CDR3 protein: CASSPKVQGTEAFF
CDR3 DNA: TGTGCCAGCAGCCCGAAAGTACAGGGAACTGAAGCTTTCTTT

J gene: TRBJ1-1
D gene: .
V gene: TRBV6-2/TRBV6-3
clone size: .
CDR3 protein: CASSYRRGPGTEAFF
CDR3 DNA: TGTGCCAGCAGTTACCGGCGGGGGCCGGGCACTGAAGCTTTCTTT

J gene: TRBJ1-1
D gene: .
V gene: TRBV19
clone size: many
CDR3 protein: CASSIFYRPMNTEAFF
CDR3 DNA: TGTGCCAGTAGTATATTTTATCGGCCAATGAACACTGAAGCTTTCTTT

J gene: TRBJ2-1
D gene: .
V gene: TRBV5-1
clone size: many
CDR3 protein: CASSLEQFNEQFF
CDR3 DNA: TGCGCCAGCAGCTTGGAACAGTTTAATGAGCAGTTCTTC

J gene: TRBJ1-1
D gene: .
V gene: TRBV30
clone size: many
CDR3 protein: CAWSPPDRQKTEAFF
CDR3 DNA: TGTGCCTGGAGCCCCCCGGACCGTCAGAAAACTGAAGCTTTCTTT

J gene: TRBJ1-1
D gene: .
V gene: TRBV20-1
clone size: many
CDR3 protein: CSARLSTGKTEAFF
CDR3 DNA: TGCAGTGCTAGGCTCTCTACAGGGAAGACTGAAGCTTTCTTT

J gene: TRBJ2-6
D gene: .
V gene: TRBV7-8
clone size: .
CDR3 protein: CASSLEGFSGANVLTF
CDR3 DNA: TGTGCCAGCAGCTTAGAGGGGTTCTCTGGGGCCAACGTCCTGACTTTC

J gene: TRBJ1-4
D gene: .
V gene: TRBV7-4
clone size: few
CDR3 protein: CASSQAHAATNEKLFF
CDR3 DNA: TGTGCCAGCAGCCAAGCACACGCCGCAACTAATGAAAAACTGTTTTTT

J gene: TRBJ1-5
D gene: .
V gene: TRBV7-2
clone size: many
CDR3 protein: CASSNPPQPQHF
CDR3 DNA: TGTGCCAGCAGCAACCCACCCCAGCCCCAGCATTTT

J gene: TRBJ1-2
D gene: .
V gene: TRBV29-1
clone size: .
CDR3 protein: CSVDLRDGYTF
CDR3 DNA: TGCAGCGTTGACCTCAGGGATGGCTACACCTTC

J gene: TRBJ2-7
D gene: TRBD1
V gene: TRBV14
clone size: few
CDR3 protein: CASSAHRGTTYEQYF
CDR3 DNA: TGTGCCAGCAGCGCCCACAGGGGGACGACCTACGAGCAGTACTTC

J gene: TRBJ1-1
D gene: .
V gene: TRBV4-2
clone size: many
CDR3 protein: CASSQEYKGAREAFF
CDR3 DNA: TGTGCCAGCAGCCAAGAATATAAGGGCGCCAGGGAAGCTTTCTTT

J gene: TRBJ2-2
D gene: TRBD2
V gene: TRBV6-5
clone size: many
CDR3 protein: CASSYILAGGQHTGELFF
CDR3 DNA: TGTGCCAGCAGTTACATCCTAGCGGGGGGCCAGCACACCGGGGAGCTGTTTTTT

J gene: TRBJ2-7
D gene: TRBD1
V gene: TRBV29-1
clone size: .
CDR3 protein: CSVCHRGPTYEQYF
CDR3 DNA: TGCAGCGTTTGCCACAGGGGTCCTACCTACGAGCAGTACTTC

J gene: TRBJ1-2
D gene: TRBD1
V gene: TRBV3-1
clone size: many
CDR3 protein: CASSRDSYYGYTF
CDR3 DNA: TGTGCCAGCAGCCGGGACAGCTACTATGGCTACACCTTC

J gene: TRBJ1-1
D gene: .
V gene: TRBV5-6
clone size: many
CDR3 protein: CASSFGDSLNPAAFF
CDR3 DNA: TGTGCCAGCAGCTTCGGGGACTCACTAAACCCTGCAGCTTTCTTT

J gene: TRBJ1-2
D gene: .
V gene: TRBV6-2/TRBV6-3
clone size: few
CDR3 protein: CASSQLRQGGYTF
CDR3 DNA: TGTGCCAGCAGCCAACTCCGGCAGGGGGGCTACACCTTC